This is a list of T cell receptor beta chains from one sample in a study of CD8+CD57+ T cells in acquired aplastic anemia. TCRdb reprocessed the reads with MiXCR, giving one entry per CDR3 protein. The sample consists of 150,000 to 200,000 distinct CDR3 sequences, around 60% of them appearing once. Sequencing used sorted CD4+, CD8+, or CD8+CD57+ T cells (not recorded which) from PBMCs. These receptors originate from a human donor with aplastic anemia. CDR3s include the opening cysteine and the closing phenylalanine or tryptophan. A D gene is named only where the DNA matches it firmly. Clone size, where shown, is once, few, many, or a class for clones that have expanded.

d_gene,abundance,j_gene,v_gene,len,CDR3aa,CDR3nt
.,once,TRBJ2-7,TRBV7-8,14,CASSFGGLFYEQYF,TGTGCGAGCAGCTTTGGGGGCCTATTCTACGAGCAGTACTTC
.,many,TRBJ1-5,TRBV6-6,15,CASSYSKGAGQPQHF,TGTGCCAGCAGTTACTCGAAAGGGGCCGGGCAGCCCCAGCATTTT
.,.,TRBJ1-2,TRBV29-1,14,CSVLAANTNYGYTF,TGCAGCGTTTTAGCCGCTAATACTAACTATGGCTACACCTTC
TRBD2,once,TRBJ2-7,TRBV29-1,14,CSVVAGAFTYEQYF,TGCAGCGTTGTAGCGGGAGCTTTCACCTACGAGCAGTACTTC
.,many,TRBJ2-5,TRBV3-1,14,CASSQEGRGETQYF,TGTGCCAGCAGCCAAGAAGGCAGGGGAGAGACCCAGTACTTC
.,.,TRBJ2-2,TRBV2,15,CASSGIGDNTGELFF,TGTGCCAGCAGTGGAATTGGTGATAACACCGGGGAGCTGTTTTTT
.,.,TRBJ2-2,TRBV10-3,15,CAISESGQGAGELFF,TGTGCCATCAGTGAGTCAGGGCAGGGAGCCGGGGAGCTGTTTTTT
.,.,TRBJ1-1,TRBV27,13,CASSFTGNTEAFF,TGTGCCAGCAGTTTTACGGGGAACACTGAAGCTTTCTTT
TRBD2,.,TRBJ2-3,TRBV7-2,14,CASSLEERGGPRYF,TGTGCCAGCAGCTTAGAGGAGCGGGGGGGCCCTCGGTATTTT
TRBD1,.,TRBJ1-2,TRBV7-9,16,CASSLGSQGANYGYTF,TGTGCCAGCAGCTTAGGATCGCAGGGGGCTAACTATGGCTACACCTTC
TRBD1,.,TRBJ1-5,TRBV15,15,CATSRTGDSNQPQHF,TGTGCCACCAGCAGGACAGGGGATAGCAATCAGCCCCAGCATTTT
.,many,TRBJ1-2,TRBV5-1,14,CASSLAIGGGGYTF,TGCGCCAGCAGCTTGGCCATCGGGGGAGGAGGCTACACCTTC
.,.,TRBJ1-1,TRBV7-2,14,CASSLGGLVSEAFF,TGTGCCAGCAGCTTAGGGGGACTGGTGTCTGAAGCTTTCTTT
.,few,TRBJ2-7,TRBV19,13,CASSLDRNYEQYF,TGTGCCAGTAGTCTGGACAGAAACTACGAGCAGTACTTC
.,.,TRBJ2-1,TRBV10-3,12,CASMDRYNEQFF,TGTGCCAGCATGGACAGATACAATGAGCAGTTCTTC
.,.,TRBJ1-2,TRBV19,14,CASSINTRDVGYTF,TGTGCCAGTAGTATCAACACCAGGGATGTGGGCTACACCTTC
.,.,TRBJ1-6,TRBV19,15,CASSRDPFYNSPLHF,TGTGCCAGTAGCCGGGACCCTTTCTATAATTCACCCCTCCACTTT
.,many,TRBJ2-5,TRBV20-1,15,CSARDKADPGETQYF,TGCAGTGCTAGAGATAAAGCGGATCCTGGGGAGACCCAGTACTTC
.,.,TRBJ2-1,TRBV10-2,11,CASGYSNEQFF,TGCGCCAGCGGATACTCCAATGAGCAGTTCTTC
.,many,TRBJ2-7,TRBV9,17,CASSVGPWGRVGYEQYF,TGTGCCAGCAGCGTAGGGCCCTGGGGGCGGGTTGGCTACGAGCAGTACTTC
TRBD1,few,TRBJ1-2,TRBV7-2,14,CASGTGDRGYGYTF,TGTGCCAGCGGAACCGGGGACAGGGGCTATGGCTACACCTTC
.,.,TRBJ2-1,TRBV7-3,14,CASSLWADLNEQFF,TGTGCCAGCAGCTTGTGGGCCGATCTCAATGAGCAGTTCTTC
.,.,TRBJ2-3,TRBV15,14,CATSRQGGTDTQYF,TGTGCCACCAGCAGACAGGGTGGCACAGATACGCAGTATTTT
TRBD2,few,TRBJ2-3,TRBV7-2,15,CASSFRGGSTDTQYF,TGTGCCAGCAGCTTTAGGGGAGGGAGCACAGATACGCAGTATTTT
TRBD1,.,TRBJ1-6,TRBV20-1,14,CSAPSGTGNSPLHF,TGCAGTGCCCCAAGTGGGACAGGGAATTCACCCCTCCACTTT
.,.,TRBJ1-2,TRBV10-3,13,CAIGAGNDEGYTF,TGTGCCATCGGAGCAGGGAATGATGAAGGCTACACCTTC
.,.,TRBJ2-5,TRBV7-3,18,CASSLVDVGGALMETQYF,TGTGCCAGCAGCTTAGTGGATGTAGGGGGGGCCTTGATGGAGACCCAGTACTTC
.,many,TRBJ1-3,TRBV19,14,CASSSDGSGNTIYF,TGTGCCAGTAGCTCGGACGGCTCTGGAAACACCATATATTTT
.,.,TRBJ1-5,TRBV20-1,12,CSARSLDGPQHF,TGCAGTGCCCGGTCCCTTGACGGGCCCCAGCATTTT
.,.,TRBJ1-1,TRBV4-2,14,CASSQDLALTRAFF,TGTGCCAGCAGCCAAGACCTCGCCCTCACAAGGGCTTTCTTT
.,.,TRBJ2-7,TRBV20-1,15,CSALMGGSFSYEQYF,TGCAGTGCCCTAATGGGGGGAAGTTTCTCCTACGAGCAGTACTTC
.,.,TRBJ2-7,TRBV7-2,16,CASSPGGDRGSYEQYF,TGTGCCAGTAGTCCCGGCGGGGATAGGGGCTCCTACGAGCAGTACTTC
TRBD1,.,TRBJ1-2,TRBV7-2,14,CASSFGQGDYGYTF,TGTGCCAGCAGCTTCGGACAGGGGGACTATGGCTACACCTTC
.,once,TRBJ2-3,TRBV7-2,9,CASGDTQYF,TGTGCCAGCGGAGATACGCAGTATTTT
.,.,TRBJ2-2,TRBV10-3,13,CASSVGSTRELFF,TGTGCCAGCAGCGTAGGCAGCACCAGGGAGCTGTTTTTT
TRBD1,few,TRBJ1-2,TRBV5-1,16,CASSARPGQGNYGYTF,TGTGCCAGCAGCGCGAGACCGGGACAGGGCAACTATGGCTACACCTTC
.,.,TRBJ2-1,TRBV24-1,16,CATSDFGAAGYNEQFF,TGTGCCACCAGTGATTTCGGGGCTGCGGGGTACAATGAGCAGTTCTTC
.,many,TRBJ1-2,TRBV2,15,CASPRFGRKGYGYTF,TGTGCCAGCCCCCGATTCGGCAGGAAGGGCTATGGCTACACCTTC
.,.,TRBJ2-7,TRBV9,15,CASSVDSFSSYEQYF,TGTGCCAGCAGCGTAGACAGTTTTAGCTCCTACGAGCAGTACTTC
TRBD1,many,TRBJ1-6,TRBV12-3/TRBV12-4,14,CASSQRQGESPLHF,TGTGCCAGCAGTCAACGACAGGGCGAATCACCCCTCCACTTT
.,many,TRBJ1-2,TRBV10-3,17,CAISESPVGRANYGYTF,TGTGCCATCAGTGAGAGTCCGGTCGGGCGAGCTAACTATGGCTACACCTTC
.,few,TRBJ2-5,TRBV18,13,CASSPRGGETQYF,TGTGCCAGCTCACCAAGGGGGGGAGAGACCCAGTACTTC
TRBD1,few,TRBJ2-7,TRBV2,16,CASISHRDSYSYEQYF,TGTGCCAGCATCTCACACCGGGACAGTTACTCCTACGAGCAGTACTTC
TRBD2,.,TRBJ2-1,TRBV24-1,15,CATSDTEAGFNEQFF,TGTGCCACCAGTGACACCGAAGCGGGATTCAATGAGCAGTTCTTC
.,.,TRBJ2-7,TRBV7-9,14,CASSPAGTPYEQYF,TGTGCCAGCAGCCCGGCCGGGACACCCTACGAGCAGTACTTC
TRBD2,.,TRBJ2-1,TRBV30,13,CALNIGRAGEQFF,TGTGCCCTTAATATCGGGAGGGCCGGTGAGCAGTTCTTC
.,many,TRBJ2-1,TRBV12-3/TRBV12-4,12,CASRGRGNEQFF,TGTGCCAGCCGAGGACGGGGCAATGAGCAGTTCTTC
TRBD2,.,TRBJ2-2,TRBV29-1,13,CSAGASGTGELFF,TGCAGCGCTGGAGCTAGCGGCACCGGGGAGCTGTTTTTT
.,.,TRBJ2-7,TRBV5-1,11,CASSLNWEQYF,TGCGCCAGCAGCTTGAACTGGGAGCAGTACTTC
TRBD1,.,TRBJ2-7,TRBV20-1,15,CSARSDRGATYEQYF,TGCAGTGCTAGGTCGGACAGGGGAGCTACCTACGAGCAGTACTTC
TRBD1,.,TRBJ2-5,TRBV7-7,15,CASSRNGQGIETQYF,TGTGCTAGCAGCCGAAACGGACAGGGTATAGAGACCCAGTACTTC
TRBD2,.,TRBJ2-2,TRBV7-3,17,CASSLIQTSGIGGELFF,TGTGCCAGCAGCTTAATTCAGACTAGCGGGATTGGCGGGGAGCTGTTTTTT
TRBD1,.,TRBJ1-1,TRBV27,14,CASSLDRGNTEAFF,TGTGCCAGCAGCCTAGACAGGGGGAACACTGAAGCTTTCTTT
.,.,TRBJ2-3,TRBV20-1,15,CSARDYARGADTQYF,TGCAGTGCTAGAGATTACGCCAGGGGCGCAGATACGCAGTATTTT